This T cell receptor beta chain is drawn from a study of blood T cells in healthy people across ages. Study background: Capturing about one barcoded beta molecule per two T cells was achieved by template switching. Findings of the study overall: Shifts in expanded clonotypes may have been confounded by donor CMV status, which was unknown. Among long-lived donors, naive CD4+ cells were more numerous and diversity higher than in aged donors.

CDR1 and CDR2 from the germline V gene are MNHEY and SMNVEV (reference sequence). The CDR3 consists of 15 residues. Trimming pared 4 bases from V and 7 bases from J, leaving 18 bases between. With respect to this clonotype: Its target is not known.

A second PCR, run for about 7 to 11 cycles, used a sample-barcoded 5' primer plus a J-beta primer mix. TCRdb itself ran the 5' RACE reads through MiXCR, one entry per CDR3 protein. In the table there are around 1,700,000 distinct CDR3 sequences, 28% of which are singletons. This clonotype was sampled from a woman aged 25 to 39 in good health. The material sequenced was blood. V gene TRBV27 combines with J gene TRBJ2-3; D uncertain. CDR3 nucleotides: TGTGCCAGCAGTTACCGGGCCCTAGAGGTGCATACGCAGTATTTT. The encoded protein is CASSYRALEVHTQYF.